These 8 T cell receptor beta chains share one sample of origin, sequenced in a study of cytomegalovirus exposure and HLA in healthy donors. In the PCR, 60 Vbeta and 13 Jbeta primers were used. Data came from immunoSEQ multiplex PCR; TCRdb stores just in-frame clones and leaves some out. Of under 200,000 clones detected, around three quarters appear once; the ten largest clones hold 12% to 15%. Specimen: PBMCs. These receptor sequences come from a woman aged 25-40 years in good health and CMV-seropositive.

This sequence joins TRBV9 and TRBJ2-1, with 7 bases lining up with TRBD2. The CDR3 runs to 18 residues. V trimming: 3 bases; J trimming: 0 bases; junction bases outside the gene matches: 12. CDR1 and CDR2 from the germline V gene are SGDLS and YYNGEE. The DNA for the CDR3 is TGTGCCAGCAGCGCGGGGACGGGGGGACTTAGCTCCTACAATGAGCAGTTCTTC. Protein: CASSAGTGGLSSYNEQFF. Combining the CDR3 with reference TRBV9 and TRBJ2-1 gives the whole variable domain DSGVTQTPKHLITATGQRVTLRCSPRSGDLSVYWYQQSLDQGLQFLIQYYNGEERAKGNILERFSAQQFPDLHSELNLSSLELGDSALYFCASSAGTGGLSSYNEQFFGPGTRLTVL.

This chain links TRBV4-2 with TRBJ1-2; tentatively, D is TRBD1 (5 bases). V shed 1 base and J shed 4 bases, with 7 bases lying between them. CDR3 length equals 13 residues. Germline CDR1 LGHNA, CDR2 YNFKEQ. The DNA of the CDR3 is TGTGCCAGCAGCCAAGGACAGCTCTATGGCTACACCTTC. Protein sequence: CASSQGQLYGYTF.

V gene TRBV5-1 combines with J gene TRBJ1-1; D is unresolved. V lost 4 bases to trimming and J lost 4 bases, with 17 bases between them. The CDR3 totals 15 residues. The germline V gene encodes CDR1 SGHRS and CDR2 YFSETQ. Here the CDR3 reads CASSALRGTSTEAFF. In DNA form, the CDR3 reads TGCGCCAGCAGCGCCCTACGGGGAACGAGCACTGAAGCTTTCTTT. The full variable domain, in which reference TRBV5-1 and TRBJ1-1 provide the parts outside the CDR3, is KAGVTQTPRYLIKTRGQQVTLSCSPISGHRSVSWYQQTPGQGLQFLFEYFSETQRNKGNFPGRFSGRQFSNSRSEMNVSTLELGDSALYLCASSALRGTSTEAFFGQGTRLTVV.

Only one count was recorded for this clone. V gene TRBV6-1 combines with J gene TRBJ1-3, with D tentatively TRBD1 (5 bases). Germline V lookup: CDR1 MNHNS, CDR2 SASEGT. The V end lost 8 bases, the J end lost 8 bases, and 16 bases lay between the germline ends. This CDR3 region has 13 residues. Written as DNA, the CDR3 is TGTGCCAGCTCTGGATATCAGGGTTACACCATATATTTT. The encoded protein is CASSGYQGYTIYF.

This chain connects TRBV5-1 to TRBJ2-5; maybe TRBD1 (6 bases). Germline V CDR1 and CDR2: SGHRS, YFSETQ. The CDR3 consists of 16 residues. The V end lost 1 base, the J end lost 0 bases, and 13 bases lay between the germline ends. CDR3 residues: CASSLFGQSNQETQYF. The CDR3 DNA is TGCGCCAGCAGCTTGTTCGGACAGTCAAACCAAGAGACCCAGTACTTC.

The V and J genes are TRBV28 and TRBJ1-6; D is unresolved. CDR1 and CDR2 from the germline V gene are MDHEN and SYDVKM. The length of the CDR3 is 12 residues. V gave up 7 bases and J gave up 9 bases, with 10 bases separating them. Here the CDR3 DNA reads TGTGCCAGCATGGACGGAGGTTCACCCCTCCACTTT. Amino acids: CASMDGGSPLHF.

This rearrangement joins TRBV10-1 to TRBJ2-1; D uncertain. V lost 2 bases to trimming and J lost 8 bases, with 7 bases between them. The germline gives CDR1 WNHNN, CDR2 SYGVQD (reference sequence). The CDR3 contains 12 residues. The CDR3 is CASSERVDEQFF. In nucleotides, the CDR3 is TGCGCCAGCAGTGAGAGAGTGGATGAGCAGTTCTTC.

The V call is TRBV5-1, the J call TRBJ2-2; D gene unclear. V shed 2 bases and J shed 6 bases, with 11 bases lying between them. The CDR3 totals 14 residues. Germline assignment: CDR1 SGHRS and CDR2 YFSETQ. Written as DNA, the CDR3 is TGCGCCAGCAGCTTAATCTCGGGTTCCGGGGAGCTGTTTTTT. This encodes CASSLISGSGELFF.